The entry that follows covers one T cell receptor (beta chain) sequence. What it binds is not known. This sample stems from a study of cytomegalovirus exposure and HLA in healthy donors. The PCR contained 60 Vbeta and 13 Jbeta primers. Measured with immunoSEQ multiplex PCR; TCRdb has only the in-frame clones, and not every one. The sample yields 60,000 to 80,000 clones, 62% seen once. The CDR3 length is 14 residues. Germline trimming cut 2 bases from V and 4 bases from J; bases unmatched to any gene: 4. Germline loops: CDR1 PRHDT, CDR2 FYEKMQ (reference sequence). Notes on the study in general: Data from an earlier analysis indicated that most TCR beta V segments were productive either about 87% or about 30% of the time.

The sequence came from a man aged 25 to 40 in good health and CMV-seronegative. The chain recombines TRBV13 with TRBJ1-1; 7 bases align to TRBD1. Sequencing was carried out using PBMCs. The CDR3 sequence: CASSLKSGGTEAFF. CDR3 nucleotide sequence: TGTGCCAGCAGCTTAAAGTCAGGGGGCACTGAAGCTTTCTTT.